The present TCR beta chain was sequenced within a study of blood T cell repertoires in COVID-19. About the research overall: Acute and convalescent COVID-19 specimens originated in the United States, Italy and Spain.

Trimming shortened V by 2 bases and J by 2 bases, and 15 bases separated the two germline ends. Germline values: CDR1 SEHNR, CDR2 FQNEAQ (reference sequence). This CDR3 is 16 amino acids long. This clone was counted a few times. In the study's own analysis: Estimated nucleated cell counts came from reference gene primer amplification. This table comes from immunoSEQ multiplex PCR, and its TCRdb copy is limited to in-frame clones, with some not included. For V, J and clone size, that table is used; D and trimming come from the DNA. The data hold about 110,000 clones, with 84% observed a single time. Sequenced sample: peripheral blood. The chain links TRBV7-9 to TRBJ2-5, with a weak D call TRBD1 (6 bases). This clonotype was obtained from an elderly woman with active or convalescent COVID-19. CDR3 sequence reads: CASSLLRWGQQETQYF. The CDR3 nucleotides read TGTGCCAGCAGCTTATTACGATGGGGGCAGCAAGAGACCCAGTACTTC.